This TCR beta chain was captured in a study of healthy donors' naive CD4 and CD8 T cells. This CDR3 is 12 amino acids long. CDR1 SQVTM and CDR2 ANQGSEA come from the germline V gene. Between the trimmed V and J ends, which lost 6 bases and 2 bases, there was a span of 10 bases. Each TCR library used around 500 ng of total RNA and a linear amplification protocol. From the reads, TCRdb called clonotypes with MiXCR, one entry per CDR3 protein. The table includes around 180,000 distinct CDR3 sequences, nearly 75% detected once. The table lists this clonotype with a few counts. The V gene is TRBV29-1, the J gene TRBJ2-5; D is uncertain. The sequenced sample was naive CD4+ and CD8+ T cells sorted from blood, pooled from several donors. The sequence was collected from a pool of human donors in good health; the sample pools cells from several healthy donors. The CDR3 DNA sequence: TGCAGCGTCCGGACGCAGCAAGAGACCCAGTACTTC. Its protein product is CSVRTQQETQYF.